Given below is one T cell receptor beta chain in context. The sample originates from a study of blood T cell repertoires in COVID-19. Study-level information: Collection of acute and convalescent COVID-19 samples took place in the United States, Italy and Spain. PBMCs, B-cell-depleted T cells, or T cells provided the cDNA or gDNA that made up the material.

The table came from immunoSEQ multiplex PCR; TCRdb's copy has only in-frame clones and leaves some out. The repertoire has nearly 110,000 clones, around 82% of them found once; the top ten carry 4.2%. V lost 5 bases, J lost 2 bases, and 11 bases lay in between. CDR3 size: 14 residues. Germline values: CDR1 MNHEY, CDR2 SVGAGI. V and J are TRBV6-5 and TRBJ2-3, with D tentatively TRBD2 (6 bases). The source is a human donor in a cohort sampled during active COVID-19. Material: peripheral blood. CDR3 nucleotides: TGTGCCAGCAGTAGGGACTTTTCCACAGATACGCAGTATTTT. Translating it yields CASSRDFSTDTQYF.